This entry lists 23 T cell receptor beta chains sequenced from one sample in a study of blood T cell repertoires in COVID-19. Profiled with immunoSEQ multiplex PCR; TCRdb holds only in-frame clones, not every one. The profile shows approximately 56,000 clones, 85% to 90% of them singletons. Sequencing was done on a sample of peripheral blood. These receptors were taken from a man older than 75 with active or convalescent COVID-19.

The chain has TRBV3-1 (or the pseudogene TRBV3-2) and TRBJ2-7, with D perhaps matching TRBD1 (6 bases). Germline V gene lookup returns CDR1 LGHDT and CDR2 YNNKEL (reference sequence). V was clipped by 5 bases and J by 3 bases, with 8 bases between them. This CDR3 comprises 12 residues. CDR3 loop: CASSSGVYEQYF. The CDR3 bases are TGTGCCAGCAGCTCAGGGGTCTACGAGCAGTACTTC.

The gene calls are TRBV24-1 and TRBJ1-2, with no clear D. Trimming took off 1 base at V and 0 bases at J, with 5 bases between the two ends. Germline assignment: CDR1 KGHDR and CDR2 SFDVKD. The CDR3 consists of 14 residues. The CDR3 loop is CATSDFNSNYGYTF. CDR3 DNA sequence: TGTGCCACCAGTGATTTTAACTCTAACTATGGCTACACCTTC.

The V and J genes are TRBV24-1 and TRBJ2-7; D is unresolved. Germline CDR1 is KGHDR and CDR2 is SFDVKD. V lost 5 bases to trimming and J lost 4 bases, with 11 bases between them. The CDR3 loop spans 13 amino acids. CDR3 protein: CATSGAAPYEQYF. The DNA of the CDR3 is TGTGCCACCAGTGGAGCTGCACCTTACGAGCAGTACTTC.

This chain links TRBV7-9 with TRBJ2-7, with TRBD1 matching over 10 bases. CDR1 is SEHNR and CDR2 is FQNEAQ in the germline V gene (reference sequence). The CDR3 extends over 17 amino acids. V shed 5 bases, J shed 0 bases, and the junction held 10 bases outside the gene matches. The CDR3 DNA sequence: TGTGCCAGCAGCCCGTATGAGGGACAGGGGATCTCCTACGAGCAGTACTTC. Protein sequence: CASSPYEGQGISYEQYF.

The rearrangement uses TRBV28 and TRBJ1-1; TRBD1 matches at 8 bases. V lost 8 bases to trimming and J lost 1 base; unmatched junction nucleotides: 6. The germline gives CDR1 MDHEN, CDR2 SYDVKM. There are 14 residues in the CDR3. CDR3 DNA: TGTGCCAGCGGTACGGGGACAGGGAACACTGAAGCTTTCTTT. Protein sequence: CASGTGTGNTEAFF.

This clone is labeled medium-sized. V gene TRBV10-3 combines with J gene TRBJ2-1, with D possibly being TRBD2 (5 bases). The CDR3 runs 16 residues. Trimming shortened V by 6 bases and J by 0 bases, and 15 bases separated the two germline ends. In germline, CDR1 is ENHRY, CDR2 SYGVKD. The CDR3 DNA reads TGTGCCATCAGCCCCGGATCGGGGAGCTCCTACAATGAGCAGTTCTTC. Protein sequence: CAISPGSGSSYNEQFF.

This chain links TRBV30 with TRBJ2-3, with D perhaps TRBD2 (6 bases). Trimming shortened V by 2 bases and J by 4 bases, and 13 bases separated the two germline ends. The CDR3 length is 14 residues. Germline values: CDR1 GTSNPN, CDR2 SVGIG (reference sequence). The CDR3 here is CAWSRAGNADTQYF. DNA for the CDR3: TGTGCCTGGAGTCGAGCGGGTAACGCAGATACGCAGTATTTT.

The rearrangement links TRBV6-5 to TRBJ2-6; a weak D match, TRBD1 (5 bases). CDR3 length: 16 residues. From germline, CDR1 is MNHEY and CDR2 SVGAGI. Trimming shortened V by 1 base and J by 0 bases, and 7 bases separated the two germline ends. CDR3 DNA: TGTGCCAGCAGTTACTACAGGATCTCTGGGGCCAACGTCCTGACTTTC. This gives the protein CASSYYRISGANVLTF.

This clone was counted only a few times. The CDR3 loop reads CASSPGQGGTYNEQFF. Written as DNA, the CDR3 is TGTGCCAGCTCACCCGGACAGGGAGGAACCTACAATGAGCAGTTCTTC. The chain combines TRBV18 with TRBJ2-1; 8 positions agree with TRBD1. In germline, CDR1 is KGHSH, CDR2 LQKENI. V was pared by 3 bases and J by 2 bases, with 6 bases of the junction left unmatched. CDR3 length: 16 residues.

V usage is TRBV6-2 or TRBV6-3 and J usage is TRBJ2-2; D might be TRBD2 (5 bases). The germline V gene encodes CDR1 MNHEY and CDR2 SVGEGT. The germline V and J ends were trimmed by 0 bases and 3 bases, with 14 bases remaining between them. This CDR3 spans 17 amino acids. CDR3 loop: CASSYSGSSRYTGELFF. In nucleotides, the CDR3 is TGTGCCAGCAGTTACTCAGGGTCTAGCCGATACACCGGGGAGCTGTTTTTT.

V gene TRBV28 combines with J gene TRBJ2-7; D is perhaps TRBD1 (6 bases). The CDR3 extends over 14 amino acids. V was shortened by 4 bases and J by 2 bases, with 12 bases between the two germline ends. The germline gives CDR1 MDHEN, CDR2 SYDVKM. The DNA of the CDR3 is TGTGCCAGCAGTTCCGGACAGTTTCCCTACGAGCAGTACTTC. Residues: CASSSGQFPYEQYF.

V and J are TRBV28 and TRBJ2-5; 11 bases align to TRBD1. The trim removed 7 bases at V and 6 bases at J, leaving 7 bases unmatched. There are 14 residues in the CDR3. Germline CDR1 and CDR2: MDHEN and SYDVKM. CDR3 nucleotide sequence: TGTGCCAGCACCCGGACAGGGGGCGGGAAGACCCAGTACTTC. This gives the protein CASTRTGGGKTQYF.

The rearrangement uses TRBV6-6 and TRBJ2-1, with D tentatively TRBD1 (6 bases). CDR3 length equals 15 residues. CDR1 is MNHNY, CDR2 SVGAGI, per germline (reference sequence). V was cut by 5 bases and J by 16 bases, with 27 bases left in between. The CDR3 is CASSPRLQGSGSFFF. In DNA, the CDR3 is TGTGCCAGCAGTCCTAGATTACAGGGCTCTGGGAGTTTTTTCTTC.

In its sample, this clone was seen once. V gene TRBV18 combines with J gene TRBJ1-4, with 7 bases aligning to TRBD1. The CDR3 loop spans 14 amino acids. With 4 bases clipped from V and 7 bases from J, the junction kept 6 bases outside the gene matches. The V gene's germline CDR1 is KGHSH and CDR2 LQKENI. The CDR3 reads CASSLGHRGEKLFF. CDR3 bases: TGTGCCAGCTCACTAGGCCACAGGGGTGAAAAACTGTTTTTT.

The V and J genes are TRBV28 and TRBJ2-3, with a tentative D call TRBD2 (6 bases). Germline CDR1 MDHEN, CDR2 SYDVKM. This CDR3 region has 14 residues. Trimming took 4 bases from V and 1 from J, leaving 9 bases between them. The CDR3, as DNA: TGTGCCAGCAGTTCCCCGGGGGGCACAGATACGCAGTATTTT. This gives the protein CASSSPGGTDTQYF.

The chain recombines TRBV10-2 with TRBJ2-1, with D perhaps TRBD2 (6 bases). Germline CDR1 reads WSHSY; CDR2 reads SAAADI. This CDR3 has 14 residues. V lost 6 bases and J lost 0, with 9 bases in between. The chain's CDR3 is CASSPGVSYNEQFF. As DNA, the CDR3 is TGCGCCAGCAGCCCGGGAGTCTCCTACAATGAGCAGTTCTTC.

The chain combines TRBV6-2 or TRBV6-3 with TRBJ2-7; 8 nucleotides match TRBD1. CDR1 MNHEY and CDR2 SVGEGT come from the germline V gene. The CDR3 loop spans 12 amino acids. Trimming at V came to 5 bases and at J to 6 bases, leaving 3 bases not matched to a gene. In DNA form, the CDR3 reads TGTGCCAGCAGTAGGACAGGGATCGAGCAGTACTTC. The encoded protein is CASSRTGIEQYF.

This chain uses TRBV12-5 with TRBJ2-7; 7 positions match TRBD1. The CDR3 length is 15 residues. The junction had 12 bases not matched to a gene; V was cut back by 7 bases and J by 3 bases. From germline, CDR1 is LGHNT and CDR2 FRNRAP. In DNA form, the CDR3 reads TGTGCTAGTGCCCACATCGAAGGGGGCCGCTACGAGCAGTACTTC. Its translation is CASAHIEGGRYEQYF.

This clone was recorded once. The gene calls are TRBV27 and TRBJ2-6; TRBD2 matches 8 bases. With V trimmed by 1 base and J by 0 bases, 5 bases remained unmatched. The CDR3 length is 18 residues. The V gene's germline CDR1 is MNHEY and CDR2 SMNVEV (reference sequence). The CDR3 DNA sequence: TGTGCCAGCAGTTTATGGGGTAGCGGGACCTCTGGGGCCAACGTCCTGACTTTC. This sequence encodes CASSLWGSGTSGANVLTF.

This chain uses TRBV6-5 with TRBJ1-1; 11 bases align to TRBD1. The V gene's germline CDR1 is MNHEY and CDR2 SVGAGI. The CDR3 loop spans 15 amino acids. V was clipped by 6 bases and J by 2 bases; unmatched bases: 5. This CDR3 reads CASRDRGRGNTEAFF. The CDR3 DNA follows: TGTGCCAGCAGGGACAGGGGGCGAGGAAACACTGAAGCTTTCTTT.

The V and J genes are TRBV9 and TRBJ2-2; TRBD2 matches at 8 bases. The ends lost 0 bases at V and 3 bases at J; junction bases unmatched: 7. CDR1 is SGDLS, CDR2 YYNGEE, per germline. This CDR3 has 17 amino acids. For the CDR3, the DNA is TGTGCCAGCAGCGTAGAACCCAGCGGGAGACACACCGGGGAGCTGTTTTTT. Translating gives CASSVEPSGRHTGELFF.

J is TRBJ1-6 and V is TRBV7-9; 7 nucleotides line up with TRBD1. The CDR3 has 15 amino acids. CDR1 is SEHNR and CDR2 is FQNEAQ in the germline V gene (reference sequence). The trim removed 5 bases at V and 5 bases at J, leaving 6 bases unmatched. CDR3 sequence: CASSPRTGNNSPLHF. CDR3 sequence (DNA): TGTGCCAGCAGCCCGCGGACAGGAAATAATTCACCCCTCCACTTT.

The chain has TRBV11-2 and TRBJ2-7; 10 bases align to TRBD2. The CDR3 is 14 amino acids. Germline V gene data show CDR1 as SGHAT and CDR2 as FQNNGV. Trimming took 0 bases from V and 10 from J; bases not matched to a gene: 6. For the CDR3, the DNA is TGTGCCAGCAGCTTAGATCGGTCTAGCGGGAGACAGTACTTC. This gives the protein CASSLDRSSGRQYF.